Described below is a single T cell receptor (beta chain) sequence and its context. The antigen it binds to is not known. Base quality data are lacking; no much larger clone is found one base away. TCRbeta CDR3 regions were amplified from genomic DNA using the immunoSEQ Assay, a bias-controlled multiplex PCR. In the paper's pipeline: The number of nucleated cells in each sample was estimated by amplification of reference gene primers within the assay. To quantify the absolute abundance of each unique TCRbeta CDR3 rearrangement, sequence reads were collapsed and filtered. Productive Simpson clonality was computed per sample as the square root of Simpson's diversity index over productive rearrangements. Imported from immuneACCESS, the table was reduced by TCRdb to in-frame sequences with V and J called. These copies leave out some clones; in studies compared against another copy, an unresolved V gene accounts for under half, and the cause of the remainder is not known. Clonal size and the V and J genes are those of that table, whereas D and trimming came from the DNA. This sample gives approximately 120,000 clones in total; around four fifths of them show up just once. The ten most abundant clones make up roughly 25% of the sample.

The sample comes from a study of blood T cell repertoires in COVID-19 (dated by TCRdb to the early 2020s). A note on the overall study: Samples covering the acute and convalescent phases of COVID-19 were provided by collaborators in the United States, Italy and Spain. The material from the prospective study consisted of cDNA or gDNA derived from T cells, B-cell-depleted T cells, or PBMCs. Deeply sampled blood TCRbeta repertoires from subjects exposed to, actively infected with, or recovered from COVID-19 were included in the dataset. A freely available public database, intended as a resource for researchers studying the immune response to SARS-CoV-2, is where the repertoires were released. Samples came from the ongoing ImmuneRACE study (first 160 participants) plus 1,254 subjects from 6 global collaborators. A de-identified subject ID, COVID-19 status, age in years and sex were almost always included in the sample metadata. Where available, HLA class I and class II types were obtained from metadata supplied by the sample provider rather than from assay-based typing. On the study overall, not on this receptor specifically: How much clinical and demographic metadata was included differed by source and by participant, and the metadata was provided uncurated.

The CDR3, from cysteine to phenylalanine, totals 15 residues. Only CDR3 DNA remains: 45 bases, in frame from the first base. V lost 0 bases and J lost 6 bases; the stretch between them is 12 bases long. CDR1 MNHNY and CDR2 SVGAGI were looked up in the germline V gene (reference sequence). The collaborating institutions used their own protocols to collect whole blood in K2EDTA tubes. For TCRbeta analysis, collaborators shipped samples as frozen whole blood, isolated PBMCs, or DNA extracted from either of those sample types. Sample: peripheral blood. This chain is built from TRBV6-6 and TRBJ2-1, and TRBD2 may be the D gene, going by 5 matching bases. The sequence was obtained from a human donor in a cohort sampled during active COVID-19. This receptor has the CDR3 CASSYSGYRGNEQFF. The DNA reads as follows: TGTGCCAGCAGTTACTCGGGTTATCGGGGCAATGAGCAGTTCTTC.